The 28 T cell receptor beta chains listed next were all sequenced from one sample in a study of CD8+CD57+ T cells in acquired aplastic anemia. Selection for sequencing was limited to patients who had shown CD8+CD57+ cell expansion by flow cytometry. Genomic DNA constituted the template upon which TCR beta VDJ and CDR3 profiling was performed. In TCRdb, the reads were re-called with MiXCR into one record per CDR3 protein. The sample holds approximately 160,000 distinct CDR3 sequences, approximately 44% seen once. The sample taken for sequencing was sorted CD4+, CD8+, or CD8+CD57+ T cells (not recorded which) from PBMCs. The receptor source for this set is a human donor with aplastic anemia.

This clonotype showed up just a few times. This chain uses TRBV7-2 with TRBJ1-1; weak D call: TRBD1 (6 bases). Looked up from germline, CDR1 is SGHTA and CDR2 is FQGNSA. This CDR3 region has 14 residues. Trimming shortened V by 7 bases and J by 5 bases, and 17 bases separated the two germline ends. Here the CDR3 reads CASKRTVSATEAFF. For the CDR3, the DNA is TGTGCCAGCAAACGGACAGTAAGTGCGACTGAAGCTTTCTTT.

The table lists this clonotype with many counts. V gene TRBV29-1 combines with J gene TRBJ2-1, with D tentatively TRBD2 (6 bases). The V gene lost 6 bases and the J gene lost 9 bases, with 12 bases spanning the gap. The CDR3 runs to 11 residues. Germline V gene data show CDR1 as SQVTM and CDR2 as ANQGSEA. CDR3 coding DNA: TGCAGCGTCCGGGACTTAGCTGAGCAGTTCTTC. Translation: CSVRDLAEQFF.

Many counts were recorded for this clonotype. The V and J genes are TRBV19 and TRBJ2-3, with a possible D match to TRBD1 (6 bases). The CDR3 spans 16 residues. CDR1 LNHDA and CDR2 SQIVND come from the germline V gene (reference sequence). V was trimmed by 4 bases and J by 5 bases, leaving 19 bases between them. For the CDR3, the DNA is TGTGCCAGTAGTACCTTGGGCCGGGACACTAGAGATACGCAGTATTTT. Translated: CASSTLGRDTRDTQYF. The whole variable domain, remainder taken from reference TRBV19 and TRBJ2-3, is DGGITQSPKYLFRKEGQNVTLSCEQNLNHDAMYWYRQDPGQGLRLIYYSQIVNDFQKGDIAEGYSVSREKKESFPLTVTSAQKNPTAFYLCASSTLGRDTRDTQYFGPGTRLTVL.

CDR3 sequence (DNA): TGTGCCACCAGTGATTTAGGAGAGACCCAGTTCTTC. Amino acids: CATSDLGETQFF. J is TRBJ2-1 and V is TRBV24-1; the D is unclear. The CDR3 has 12 amino acids. Trimming removed 1 base from V and 13 bases from J, with 10 bases in between. The germline V gene encodes CDR1 KGHDR and CDR2 SFDVKD.

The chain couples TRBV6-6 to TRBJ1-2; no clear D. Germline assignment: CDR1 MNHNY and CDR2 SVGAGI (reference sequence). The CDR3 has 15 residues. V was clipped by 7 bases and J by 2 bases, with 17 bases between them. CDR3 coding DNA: TGTGCCAGCACCCCTCCCGGGCAGGCGAACTATGGCTACACCTTC. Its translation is CASTPPGQANYGYTF.

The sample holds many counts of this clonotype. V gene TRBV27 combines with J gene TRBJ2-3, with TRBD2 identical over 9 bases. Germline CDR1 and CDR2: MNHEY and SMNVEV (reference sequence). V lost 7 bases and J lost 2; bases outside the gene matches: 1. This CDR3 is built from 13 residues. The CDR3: CASKRGDTDTQYF. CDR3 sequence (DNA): TGTGCCAGCAAGCGGGGGGACACAGATACGCAGTATTTT.

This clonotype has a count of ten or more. The CDR3 nucleotides read TGTGCCAGCAGCCAAGGACTAGCGGGGAACTACGAGCAGTACGTC. Protein product: CASSQGLAGNYEQYV. The gene calls are TRBV4-2 and TRBJ2-7; the match to TRBD2 covers 11 bases. The CDR3 length is 15 residues. Germline V gives CDR1 LGHNA, CDR2 YNFKEQ. The V gene end was trimmed by 1 base and the J gene end by 3 bases; junction bases not matched to a gene: 2.

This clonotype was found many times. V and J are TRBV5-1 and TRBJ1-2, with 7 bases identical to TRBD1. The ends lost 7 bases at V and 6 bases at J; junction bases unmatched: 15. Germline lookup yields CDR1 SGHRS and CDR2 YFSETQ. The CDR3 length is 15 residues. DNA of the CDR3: TGCGCCAGCCATTGGACAGGACGGACCGGTGATGGCTACACCTTC. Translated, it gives CASHWTGRTGDGYTF.

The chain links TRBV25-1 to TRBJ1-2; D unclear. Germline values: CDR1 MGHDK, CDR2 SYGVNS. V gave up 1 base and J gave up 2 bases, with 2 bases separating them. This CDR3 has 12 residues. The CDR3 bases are TGTGCCAGCAGTGAATTAAACTATGGCTACACCTTC. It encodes CASSELNYGYTF.

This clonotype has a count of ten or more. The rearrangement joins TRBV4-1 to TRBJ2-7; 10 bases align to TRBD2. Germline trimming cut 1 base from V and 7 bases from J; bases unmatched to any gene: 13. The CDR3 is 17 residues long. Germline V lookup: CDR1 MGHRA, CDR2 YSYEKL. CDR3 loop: CASSQVLPSGRAWEQYV. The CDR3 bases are TGCGCCAGCAGCCAAGTTCTGCCTAGCGGGAGAGCATGGGAGCAGTACGTC.

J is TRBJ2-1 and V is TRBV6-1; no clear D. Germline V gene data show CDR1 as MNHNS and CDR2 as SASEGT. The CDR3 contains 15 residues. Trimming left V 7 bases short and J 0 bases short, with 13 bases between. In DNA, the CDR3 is TGTGCCAGCACTGTGGGCGATAGCTCCTACAATGAGCAGTTCTTC. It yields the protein CASTVGDSSYNEQFF.

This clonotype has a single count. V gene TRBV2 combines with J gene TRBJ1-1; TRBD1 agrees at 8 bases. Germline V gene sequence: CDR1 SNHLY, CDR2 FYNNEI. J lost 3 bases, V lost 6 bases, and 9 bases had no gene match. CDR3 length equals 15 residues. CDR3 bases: TGTGCCAGCAGCGGACAGGGAGGTAAGGACACTGAAGCTTTCTTT. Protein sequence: CASSGQGGKDTEAFF.

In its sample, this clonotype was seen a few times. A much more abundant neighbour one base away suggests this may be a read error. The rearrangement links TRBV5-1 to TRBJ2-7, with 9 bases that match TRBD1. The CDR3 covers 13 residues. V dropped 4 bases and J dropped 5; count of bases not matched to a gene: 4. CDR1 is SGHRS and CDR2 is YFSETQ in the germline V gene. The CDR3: CASSAGQGDEQYV. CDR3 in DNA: TGCGCCAGCAGCGCGGGACAGGGTGACGAGCAGTACGTC.

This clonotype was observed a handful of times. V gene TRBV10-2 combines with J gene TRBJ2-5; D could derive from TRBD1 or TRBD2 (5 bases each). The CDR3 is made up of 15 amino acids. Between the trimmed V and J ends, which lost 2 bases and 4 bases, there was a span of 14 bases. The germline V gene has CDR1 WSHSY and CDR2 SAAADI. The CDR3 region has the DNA TGCGCCAGCAGTGAGGGCAGGGACGGTGGAGAGACCCAGTACTTC. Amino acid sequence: CASSEGRDGGETQYF.

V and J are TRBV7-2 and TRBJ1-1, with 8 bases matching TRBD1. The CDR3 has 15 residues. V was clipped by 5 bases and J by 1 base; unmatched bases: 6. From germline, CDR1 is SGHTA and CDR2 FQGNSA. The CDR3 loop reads CASSRRGQANTEAFF. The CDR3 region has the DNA TGTGCCAGCAGCCGGCGGGGACAGGCGAACACTGAAGCTTTCTTT.

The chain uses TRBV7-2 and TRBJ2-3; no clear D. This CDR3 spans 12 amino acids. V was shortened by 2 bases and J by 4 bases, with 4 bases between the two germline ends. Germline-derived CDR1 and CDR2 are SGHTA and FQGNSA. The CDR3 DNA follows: TGTGCCAGCAGCTTAAACCCAGATACGCAGTATTTT. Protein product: CASSLNPDTQYF. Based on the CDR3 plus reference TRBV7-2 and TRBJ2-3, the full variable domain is GAGVSQSPSNKVTEKGKDVELRCDPISGHTALYWYRQSLGQGLEFLIYFQGNSAPDKSGLPSDRFSAERTGGSVSTLTIQRTQQEDSAVYLCASSLNPDTQYFGPGTRLTVL.

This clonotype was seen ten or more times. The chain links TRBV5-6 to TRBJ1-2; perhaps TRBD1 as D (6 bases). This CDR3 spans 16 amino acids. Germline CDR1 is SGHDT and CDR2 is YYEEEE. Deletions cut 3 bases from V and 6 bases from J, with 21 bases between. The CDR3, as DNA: TGTGCCAGCAGCTCTTGGGGGGCCGACGGGGCCCATGGCTACACCTTC. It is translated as CASSSWGADGAHGYTF.

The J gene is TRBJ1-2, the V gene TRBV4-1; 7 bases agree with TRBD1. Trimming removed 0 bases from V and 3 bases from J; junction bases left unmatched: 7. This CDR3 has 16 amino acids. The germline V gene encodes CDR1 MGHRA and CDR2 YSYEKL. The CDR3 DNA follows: TGCGCCAGCAGCCAAGATCCACAGGGGCGGTACTATGGCTACACCTTC. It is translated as CASSQDPQGRYYGYTF.

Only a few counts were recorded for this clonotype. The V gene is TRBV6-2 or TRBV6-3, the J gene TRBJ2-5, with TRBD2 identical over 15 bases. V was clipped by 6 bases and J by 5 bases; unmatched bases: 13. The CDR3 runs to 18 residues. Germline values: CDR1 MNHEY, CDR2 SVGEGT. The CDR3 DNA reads TGTGCCAGCAGCCGATATCGGACTAGCGGGGGGGCCGGGGAGACCCAGTACTTC. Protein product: CASSRYRTSGGAGETQYF.

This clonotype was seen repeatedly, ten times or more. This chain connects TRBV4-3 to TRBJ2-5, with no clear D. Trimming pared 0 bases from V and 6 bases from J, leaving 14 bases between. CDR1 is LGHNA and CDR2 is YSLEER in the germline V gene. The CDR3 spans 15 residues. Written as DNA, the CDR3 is TGCGCCAGCAGCCAAGAACGTGGTAGCAGGCAGACCCAGTACTTC. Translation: CASSQERGSRQTQYF.

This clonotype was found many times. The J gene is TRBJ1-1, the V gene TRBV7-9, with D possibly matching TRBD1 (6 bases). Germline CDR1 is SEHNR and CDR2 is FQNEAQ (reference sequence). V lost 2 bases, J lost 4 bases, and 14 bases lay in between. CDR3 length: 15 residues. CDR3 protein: CASSLLGQRTTEAFF. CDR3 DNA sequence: TGTGCCAGCAGCTTACTTGGACAGAGGACCACTGAAGCTTTCTTT.

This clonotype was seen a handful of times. The DNA of the CDR3 is TGTGCCAGCAGTGATGTTGGGGCGCGGGGAAACACCATATATTTT. Protein product: CASSDVGARGNTIYF. This rearrangement joins TRBV25-1 to TRBJ1-3; D possibly corresponds to TRBD1 (5 bases). The V gene lost 3 bases and the J gene lost 4 bases, with 13 bases spanning the gap. The germline CDR1 and CDR2 sequences are MGHDK and SYGVNS. The CDR3 totals 15 residues.

CDR3 bases: TGTGCCAGCAGCTGGGGACAGGGCGATGAGCAGTTCTTC. It specifies CASSWGQGDEQFF. V usage is TRBV7-9 and J usage is TRBJ2-1; the match to TRBD1 covers 9 bases. The CDR3 has 13 amino acids. The trim removed 4 bases at V and 8 bases at J, leaving 3 bases unmatched. CDR1 and CDR2 from the germline V gene are SEHNR and FQNEAQ (reference sequence).

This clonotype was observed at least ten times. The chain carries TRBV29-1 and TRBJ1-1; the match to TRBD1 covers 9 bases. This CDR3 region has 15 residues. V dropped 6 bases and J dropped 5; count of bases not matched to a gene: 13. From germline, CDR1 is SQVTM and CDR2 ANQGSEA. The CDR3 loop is CSVPGTGKGKTEAFF. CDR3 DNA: TGCAGCGTCCCCGGGACAGGGAAGGGCAAGACTGAAGCTTTCTTT.

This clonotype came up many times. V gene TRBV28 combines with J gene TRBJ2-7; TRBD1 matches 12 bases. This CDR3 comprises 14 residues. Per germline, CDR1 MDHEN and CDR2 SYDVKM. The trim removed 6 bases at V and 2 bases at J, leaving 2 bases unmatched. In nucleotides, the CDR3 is TGTGCCAGCAGAGGGACAGGGGGCCCCTACGAGCAGTACTTC. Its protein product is CASRGTGGPYEQYF.

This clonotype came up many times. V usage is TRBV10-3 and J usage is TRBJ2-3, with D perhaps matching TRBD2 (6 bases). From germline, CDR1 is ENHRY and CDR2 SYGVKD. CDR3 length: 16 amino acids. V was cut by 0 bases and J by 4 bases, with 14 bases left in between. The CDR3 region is CAISESRGEVSDTQYF. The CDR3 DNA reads TGTGCCATCAGTGAGTCGCGGGGAGAGGTCTCAGATACGCAGTATTTT.

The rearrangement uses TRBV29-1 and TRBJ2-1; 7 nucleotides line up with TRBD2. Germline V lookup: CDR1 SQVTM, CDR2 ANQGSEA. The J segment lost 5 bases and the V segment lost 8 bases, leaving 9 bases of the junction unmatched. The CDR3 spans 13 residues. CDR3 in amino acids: CSPITAGDNEQFF. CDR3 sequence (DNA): TGCAGCCCTATCACGGCGGGAGACAATGAGCAGTTCTTC.

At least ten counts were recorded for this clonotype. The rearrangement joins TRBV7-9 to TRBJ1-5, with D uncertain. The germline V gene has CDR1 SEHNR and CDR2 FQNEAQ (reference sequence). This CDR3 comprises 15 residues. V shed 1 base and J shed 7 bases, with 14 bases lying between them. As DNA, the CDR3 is TGTGCCAGCAGCTTAGGTATGAGGGTTGGCCAGCCCCAGCATTTT. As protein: CASSLGMRVGQPQHF. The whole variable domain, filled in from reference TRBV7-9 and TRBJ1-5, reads DTGVSQNPRHKITKRGQNVTFRCDPISEHNRLYWYRQTLGQGPEFLTYFQNEAQLEKSRLLSDRFSAERPKGSFSTLEIQRTEQGDSAMYLCASSLGMRVGQPQHFGDGTRLSIL.